The sequence of this T cell receptor (beta chain) was determined in a study of OX40 agonist ivuxolimab in advanced cancers. Some clones are missing from TCRdb's copy, which holds only in-frame ones; the method was immunoSEQ multiplex PCR. This sample yields just over 30,000 clones, of which approximately 86% are seen a single time; about 32% belongs to the top ten. Per germline, CDR1 SGDLS and CDR2 YYNGEE. V was clipped by 0 bases and J by 4 bases, with 13 bases between them. The CDR3 spans 15 residues. The sequence was obtained from an adult with an advanced solid tumor such as melanoma, head and neck, liver or kidney cancer. The sequencing here drew on CD4+ or CD8+ T cells sorted from blood, taken in a trial of the OX40 agonist ivuxolimab. The chain uses TRBV9 and TRBJ1-2; D is unresolved. For the CDR3, the DNA is TGTGCCAGCAGCGTAGATCGGAAGGGCCCCTATGGCTACACCTTC. Encoded protein: CASSVDRKGPYGYTF.